This T cell receptor (beta chain) appears in the sequencing data of a study of identical twins. Looked up from germline, CDR1 is ENHRY and CDR2 is SYGVKD. Germline trimming cut 10 bases from V and 6 bases from J; bases unmatched to any gene: 5. The CDR3 is made up of 13 amino acids. The table lists this clonotype with many counts. What it recognizes is unknown. Study conclusions and caveats: Within monozygotic twins, out-of-frame TCR alpha sharing was underestimated by the models. There was an excess of low generation probability in the out-of-frame alpha sequences that twins shared.

TCRdb reprocessed the 5' RACE reads via MiXCR and lists one record per CDR3 protein. The sample has around 670,000 distinct CDR3 sequences, approximately 6.1% seen once; the top ten hold about 2%. The TCR originated in a man younger than 30 in good health. Sequenced: naive T cells sorted from blood. V gene TRBV10-3 combines with J gene TRBJ1-4; 10 bases align to TRBD1. CDR3 DNA sequence: TGTGCCACCTCCGGGACAGGGGATGAAAAACTGTTTTTT. It translates to CATSGTGDEKLFF.